The 10 T cell receptor beta chains in this list originate from one sample, sequenced in a study of blood T cell repertoires in COVID-19 (dated by TCRdb to 2020 to 2021). Libraries were built with the immunoSEQ multiplex PCR assay. Entries here come from immuneACCESS through TCRdb and include only in-frame sequences with V and J called. Some clones fail to appear in such tables; in the studies checked, an unresolved V gene covers under half of the shortfall, and the cause of the remainder is unknown. Present in this sample are 200,000 to 250,000 clones, about nine tenths of which were seen just once. More than 1.5% of the sample rests with the top ten. The sequencing sample was made of PBMCs or T cells enriched from blood (not recorded which). The receptors shown here come from a man in his forties who had recovered from COVID-19.

The chain combines TRBV6-2 or TRBV6-3 with TRBJ1-1, with D hard to call. The V gene's germline CDR1 is MNHEY and CDR2 SVGEGT. The CDR3 runs 12 residues. V shed 4 bases and J shed 3 bases, with 6 bases lying between them. The CDR3 reads CASSFLYTEAFF. The DNA for the CDR3 is TGTGCCAGCAGTTTCCTTTACACTGAAGCTTTCTTT.

This chain joins TRBV28 and TRBJ2-7; a possible D gene is TRBD1 (5 bases). The V end was cut by 2 bases, the J end by 2 bases, with 13 bases between. Germline assignment: CDR1 MDHEN and CDR2 SYDVKM. The CDR3 is made up of 15 amino acids. CDR3 nucleotides: TGTGCCAGCAGTTTAGGAATGCAGGGCCCCTACGAGCAGTACTTC. Its protein is CASSLGMQGPYEQYF.

The rearrangement joins TRBV27 to TRBJ1-1; 7 nucleotides align to TRBD1. Germline CDR1 is MNHEY and CDR2 is SMNVEV (reference sequence). The CDR3 loop spans 13 amino acids. Trimming removed 5 bases from V and 6 bases from J; junction bases left unmatched: 6. As DNA, the CDR3 is TGTGCCAGCAGTCCCACAGGGGTGGCTGAAGCTTTCTTT. Translating gives CASSPTGVAEAFF.

The CDR3 DNA is TGTGCCACCAGTGATTCCCGTCGGGGGAACACCGGGGAGCTGTTTTTT. Its translation is CATSDSRRGNTGELFF. The chain employs TRBV24-1 and TRBJ2-2, with a tentative D call TRBD2 (5 bases). CDR3 length: 16 residues. V lost 2 bases, J lost 1 base, and 10 bases lay in between. Germline lookup yields CDR1 KGHDR and CDR2 SFDVKD.

J is TRBJ2-7 and V is TRBV29-1; TRBD1 is a possible D gene (6 bases). The length of the CDR3 is 12 residues. CDR1 SQVTM and CDR2 ANQGSEA come from the germline V gene. The germline V and J ends were trimmed by 4 bases and 1 base, with 8 bases remaining between them. The CDR3 DNA reads as TGCAGCGTTGTACAGGGTTCCTACGAGCAGTACTTC. This sequence encodes CSVVQGSYEQYF.

This sequence joins TRBV12-5 and TRBJ1-6; D unclear. With 5 bases removed from V and 4 bases from J, the gap between germline ends came to 18 bases. Germline loops: CDR1 LGHNT, CDR2 FRNRAP. This CDR3 region has 17 residues. As DNA, the CDR3 is TGTGCTAGTGGTCCTGCCGCCCCCCGAGTTTATAATTCACCCCTCCACTTT. Translating gives CASGPAAPRVYNSPLHF.

This clone turned up a few times. The V and J genes are TRBV11-3 and TRBJ2-2, with TRBD2 matching over 12 bases. The CDR3 consists of 16 residues. The germline CDR1 and CDR2 sequences are SGHNT and YENEEA. V shed 1 base and J 4 bases; nucleotides not matched to a gene: 1. The CDR3 loop reads CASSLVLAGGTGELFF. CDR3 bases: TGTGCCAGCAGCTTAGTACTAGCGGGGGGCACCGGGGAGCTGTTTTTT.

The chain has TRBV5-1 and TRBJ1-1; 11 bases line up with TRBD1. Germline V CDR1 and CDR2: SGHRS, YFSETQ. Trimming at V came to 4 bases and at J to 1 base, leaving 9 bases not matched to a gene. This CDR3 is built from 17 residues. CDR3 loop: CASSVAGQGGGNTEAFF. The CDR3 DNA follows: TGCGCCAGCAGCGTGGCGGGACAGGGGGGAGGGAACACTGAAGCTTTCTTT. Full variable domain (outside the CDR3, taken from reference TRBV5-1 and TRBJ1-1): KAGVTQTPRYLIKTRGQQVTLSCSPISGHRSVSWYQQTPGQGLQFLFEYFSETQRNKGNFPGRFSGRQFSNSRSEMNVSTLELGDSALYLCASSVAGQGGGNTEAFFGQGTRLTVV.

The V gene is TRBV3-1 (or the pseudogene TRBV3-2), the J gene TRBJ1-2, with 7 nucleotides matching TRBD1. J gave up 2 bases and V 4 bases, and 4 bases lay outside the gene matches. Germline CDR1 and CDR2: LGHDT and YNNKEL (reference sequence). This CDR3 is built from 14 residues. The CDR3 DNA reads as TGTGCCAGCAGCCCCACAGGGGCCAACTATGGCTACACCTTC. Protein sequence: CASSPTGANYGYTF.

The chain carries TRBV30 and TRBJ1-2; a possible D gene is TRBD1 (5 bases). V lost 1 base and J 8 bases, leaving 14 bases between the germline ends. CDR3 length: 13 residues. Germline V gene lookup returns CDR1 GTSNPN and CDR2 SVGIG (reference sequence). The CDR3: CAWSADSSRGYTF. CDR3 in DNA: TGTGCCTGGAGTGCAGACAGTTCACGGGGCTACACCTTC.